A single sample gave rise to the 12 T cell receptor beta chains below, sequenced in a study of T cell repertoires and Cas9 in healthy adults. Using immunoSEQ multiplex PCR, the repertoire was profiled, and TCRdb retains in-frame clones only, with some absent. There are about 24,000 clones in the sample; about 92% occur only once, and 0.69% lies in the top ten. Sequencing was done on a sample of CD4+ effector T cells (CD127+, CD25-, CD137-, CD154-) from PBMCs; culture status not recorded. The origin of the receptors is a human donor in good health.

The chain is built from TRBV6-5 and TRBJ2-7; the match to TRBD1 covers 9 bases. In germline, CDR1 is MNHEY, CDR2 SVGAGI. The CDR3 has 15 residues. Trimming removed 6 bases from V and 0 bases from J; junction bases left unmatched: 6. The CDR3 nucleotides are TGTGCCAGCAGCCAACAGGGGGCAAGCTCCTACGAGCAGTACTTC. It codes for CASSQQGASSYEQYF.

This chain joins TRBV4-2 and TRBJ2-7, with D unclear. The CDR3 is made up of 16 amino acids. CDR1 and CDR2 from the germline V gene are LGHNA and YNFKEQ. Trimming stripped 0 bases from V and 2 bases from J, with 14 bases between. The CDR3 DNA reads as TGTGCCAGCAGCCAAGAGGAGACTGACATCCCCTACGAGCAGTACTTC. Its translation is CASSQEETDIPYEQYF.

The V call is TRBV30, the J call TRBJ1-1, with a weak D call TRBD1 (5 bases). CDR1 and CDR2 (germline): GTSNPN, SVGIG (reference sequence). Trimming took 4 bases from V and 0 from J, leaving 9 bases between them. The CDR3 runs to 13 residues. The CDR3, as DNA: TGTGCCTGGAAAAGGGGCCTGAACACTGAAGCTTTCTTT. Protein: CAWKRGLNTEAFF.

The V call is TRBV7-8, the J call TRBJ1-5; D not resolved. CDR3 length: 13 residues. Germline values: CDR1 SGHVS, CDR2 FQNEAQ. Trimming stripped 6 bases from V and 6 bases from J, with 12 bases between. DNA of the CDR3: TGTGCCAGCAGTTCCAGGTGGGGTCAGCCCCAGCATTTT. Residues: CASSSRWGQPQHF.

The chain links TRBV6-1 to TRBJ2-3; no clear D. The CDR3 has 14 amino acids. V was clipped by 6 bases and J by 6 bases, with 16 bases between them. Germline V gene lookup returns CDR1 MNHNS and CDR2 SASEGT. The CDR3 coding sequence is TGTGCCAGCAGGGCGACTGGAACCAGGGATACGCAGTATTTT. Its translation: CASRATGTRDTQYF.

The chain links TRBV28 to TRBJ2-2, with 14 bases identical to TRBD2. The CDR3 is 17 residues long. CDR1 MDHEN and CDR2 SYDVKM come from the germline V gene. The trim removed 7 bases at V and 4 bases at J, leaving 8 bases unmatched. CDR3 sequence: CASKRLAGGLGTGELFF. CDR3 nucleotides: TGTGCCAGCAAAAGACTAGCGGGGGGGCTTGGCACCGGGGAGCTGTTTTTT.

CDR3 nucleotide sequence: TGTGCCAGCAGCCCCTTGGGCGGGAGGGGGGAAGAGACCCAGTACTTC. It translates to CASSPLGGRGEETQYF. The chain combines TRBV7-8 with TRBJ2-5, with 9 bases aligning to TRBD2. Germline V gives CDR1 SGHVS, CDR2 FQNEAQ. Losses at the gene ends were 5 bases for V and 3 bases for J; bases not matched to a gene: 10. This CDR3 has 16 residues.

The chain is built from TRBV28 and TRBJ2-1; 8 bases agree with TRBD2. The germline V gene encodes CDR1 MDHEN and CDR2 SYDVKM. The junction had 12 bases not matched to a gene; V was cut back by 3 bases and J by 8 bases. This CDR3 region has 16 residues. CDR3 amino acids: CASSFISGVNSHEQFF. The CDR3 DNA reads TGTGCCAGCAGTTTTATTAGCGGGGTTAATAGCCATGAGCAGTTCTTC.

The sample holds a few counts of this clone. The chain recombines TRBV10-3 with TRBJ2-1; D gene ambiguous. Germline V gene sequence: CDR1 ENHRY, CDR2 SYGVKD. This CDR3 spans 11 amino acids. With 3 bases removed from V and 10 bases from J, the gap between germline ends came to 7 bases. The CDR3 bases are TGTGCCATCAGTGAACGGAACGAGCAGTTCTTC. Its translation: CAISERNEQFF.

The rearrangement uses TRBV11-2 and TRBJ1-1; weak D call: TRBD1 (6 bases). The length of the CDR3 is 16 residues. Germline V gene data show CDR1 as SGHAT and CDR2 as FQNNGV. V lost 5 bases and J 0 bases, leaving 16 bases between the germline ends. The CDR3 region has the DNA TGTGCCAGCAGCCCTAGGGCCCAGGGGATGAACACTGAAGCTTTCTTT. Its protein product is CASSPRAQGMNTEAFF.

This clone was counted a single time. CDR3 region: CASSLEGRGGAGETQYF. DNA of the CDR3: TGCGCCAGCAGCTTGGAAGGACGCGGGGGGGCCGGGGAGACCCAGTACTTC. The chain is built from TRBV5-1 and TRBJ2-5; 9 nucleotides agree with TRBD2. This CDR3 has 17 residues. V lost 0 bases to trimming and J lost 5 bases; unmatched junction nucleotides: 11. The germline V gene encodes CDR1 SGHRS and CDR2 YFSETQ.

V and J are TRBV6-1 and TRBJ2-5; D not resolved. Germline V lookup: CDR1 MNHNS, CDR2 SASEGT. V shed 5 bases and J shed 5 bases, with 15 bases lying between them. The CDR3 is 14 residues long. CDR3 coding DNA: TGTGCCAGCAGTCCCAATCTCGACGGGGAGACCCAGTACTTC. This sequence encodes CASSPNLDGETQYF.